This TCR beta chain was profiled in a study of blood T cell repertoires in COVID-19. Study background: Samples of COVID-19 (acute and convalescent) were obtained from the United States, Italy and Spain.

TCRdb's copy holds only in-frame clones and misses some; the assay was immunoSEQ multiplex PCR. Here the sample spans about 52,000 clones, around 91% being singletons. V lost 3 bases and J 5 bases, leaving 17 bases between the germline ends. Germline values: CDR1 SGHDT, CDR2 YYEEEE. This CDR3 spans 16 amino acids. The chain joins TRBV5-6 to TRBJ2-2, with a weak D call TRBD1 (6 bases). Sequencing was carried out using peripheral blood. The receptor was derived from a human donor in a cohort sampled during active COVID-19. The CDR3 region is CASSSPWGRRTGELFF. DNA for the CDR3: TGTGCCAGCAGCTCCCCTTGGGGGCGGAGGACCGGGGAGCTGTTTTTT.